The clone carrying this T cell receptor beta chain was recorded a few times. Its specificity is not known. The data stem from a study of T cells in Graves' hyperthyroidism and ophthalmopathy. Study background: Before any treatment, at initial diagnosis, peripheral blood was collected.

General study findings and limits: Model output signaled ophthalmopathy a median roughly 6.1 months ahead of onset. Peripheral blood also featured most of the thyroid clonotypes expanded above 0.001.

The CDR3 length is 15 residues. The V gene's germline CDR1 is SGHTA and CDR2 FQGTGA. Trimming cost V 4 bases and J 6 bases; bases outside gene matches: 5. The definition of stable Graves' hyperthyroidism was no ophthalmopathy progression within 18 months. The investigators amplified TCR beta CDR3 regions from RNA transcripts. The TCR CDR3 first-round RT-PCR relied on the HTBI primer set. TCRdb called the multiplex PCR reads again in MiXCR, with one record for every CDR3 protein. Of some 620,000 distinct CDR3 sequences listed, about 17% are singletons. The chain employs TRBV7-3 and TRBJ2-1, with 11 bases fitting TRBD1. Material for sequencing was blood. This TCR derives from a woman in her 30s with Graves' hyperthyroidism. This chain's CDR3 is CASSWTGGDGNEQFF. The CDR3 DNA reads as TGTGCCAGCAGCTGGACAGGGGGCGATGGCAATGAGCAGTTCTTC.